This passage covers 31 T cell receptor beta chains from one sample sequenced in a study of T cell repertoires in cytomegalovirus infection. TCRdb re-called the reads through MiXCR, storing one row per CDR3 protein. The sample lists about 530,000 distinct CDR3 sequences, approximately 26% occurring once. The sample was PBMCs. These receptors were taken from a human donor in good health (CMV status not recorded). Some clones in this sample may be carry-over from other donors' samples.

The CDR3 DNA reads TGTGCCAGCAGTTCCCCGGGTCAGGGACTTAATCAGCCCCAGCATTTT. It encodes CASSSPGQGLNQPQHF. The chain joins TRBV28 to TRBJ1-5; D perhaps matches TRBD1 (5 bases). The CDR3 length is 16 residues. The V end was cut by 4 bases, the J end by 4 bases, with 17 bases between. Germline loops: CDR1 MDHEN, CDR2 SYDVKM.

The chain joins TRBV6-2 or TRBV6-3 to TRBJ2-7, with TRBD1 matching over 7 bases. Germline V gene lookup returns CDR1 MNHEY and CDR2 SVGEGT. Losses at the gene ends were 6 bases for V and 1 base for J; bases not matched to a gene: 9. The CDR3 extends over 15 amino acids. The CDR3 is CASSPPGTASYEQYV. The CDR3, as DNA: TGTGCCAGCAGCCCCCCGGGGACAGCGTCCTACGAGCAGTACGTC.

The chain carries TRBV11-2 and TRBJ2-3; 9 nucleotides align to TRBD1. The CDR3 sequence is 14 residues long. Germline CDR1 SGHAT, CDR2 FQNNGV. Trimming cost V 7 bases and J 4 bases; bases outside gene matches: 6. CDR3: CASTTGGRADTQYF. In nucleotides, the CDR3 is TGTGCCAGCACGACAGGGGGTCGGGCAGATACGCAGTATTTT.

This clonotype turned up a few times. V and J are TRBV7-9 and TRBJ2-4, with D unclear. Germline assignment: CDR1 SEHNR and CDR2 FQNEAQ (reference sequence). The CDR3 consists of 15 residues. V shed 4 bases and J shed 1 base, with 11 bases lying between them. The CDR3 DNA follows: TGTGCCAGCAGCTCGCTGTGGGTGGCCAAAAACATTCAGTACTTC. Translating gives CASSSLWVAKNIQYF.

The gene calls are TRBV20-1 and TRBJ2-1, with no clear D. The CDR3 runs 10 residues. With 2 bases removed from V and 12 bases from J, the gap between germline ends came to 8 bases. CDR1 and CDR2 (germline): DFQATT, SNEGSKA (reference sequence). For the CDR3, the DNA is TGCAGTGCTAGAAGAGCTGTGCAGTTCTTC. It translates to CSARRAVQFF.

The rearrangement joins TRBV29-1 to TRBJ1-1; D is possibly TRBD1 (5 bases). The CDR3 loop spans 13 amino acids. CDR1 is SQVTM, CDR2 ANQGSEA, per germline. V lost 0 bases to trimming and J lost 7 bases, with 12 bases between them. CDR3 DNA: TGCAGCGTTGAAGACACAGGCAACTATGAAGCTTTCTTT. Encoded protein: CSVEDTGNYEAFF. Variable domain in full (rest from reference TRBV29-1 and TRBJ1-1): SAVISQKPSRDICQRGTSLTIQCQVDSQVTMMFWYRQQPGQSLTLIATANQGSEATYESGFVIDKFPISRPNLTFSTLTVSNMSPEDSSIYLCSVEDTGNYEAFFGQGTRLTVV.

This clonotype has just a few counts. This chain connects TRBV30 to TRBJ1-5; 7 bases fit TRBD1. The length of the CDR3 is 18 residues. V dropped 0 bases and J dropped 1; count of bases not matched to a gene: 12. Germline V gene data show CDR1 as GTSNPN and CDR2 as SVGIG (reference sequence). CDR3 in amino acids: CAWSVPGGGSTSNQPQHF. CDR3 sequence (DNA): TGTGCCTGGAGTGTACCAGGGGGAGGGAGTACGAGCAATCAGCCCCAGCATTTT.

The chain combines TRBV29-1 with TRBJ2-2; 10 positions agree with TRBD1. J lost 4 bases, V lost 1 base, and 3 bases had no gene match. Germline V lookup: CDR1 SQVTM, CDR2 ANQGSEA. The CDR3 consists of 15 residues. The CDR3 spells CSVEVGTGATGELFF. For the CDR3, the DNA is TGCAGCGTTGAAGTCGGGACAGGGGCCACCGGGGAGCTGTTTTTT.

V gene TRBV12-3 or TRBV12-4 combines with J gene TRBJ2-3, with D tentatively TRBD1 (5 bases). The CDR3 loop spans 15 amino acids. Trimming stripped 4 bases from V and 2 bases from J, with 13 bases between. CDR3 in DNA: TGTGCCAGCAGTTCTAAGGCAGGGTCCACAGATACGCAGTATTTT. Encoded protein: CASSSKAGSTDTQYF.

The rearrangement links TRBV18 to TRBJ2-2; no clear D gene. The CDR3 is made up of 17 amino acids. Trimming removed 3 bases from V and 0 bases from J, with 14 bases in between. The V gene's germline CDR1 is KGHSH and CDR2 LQKENI. The CDR3 DNA sequence: TGTGCCAGCTCACCCTCCGCAAGCGCGACGAACACCGGGGAGCTGTTTTTT. Translating it yields CASSPSASATNTGELFF.

This clonotype occurred many times. This chain connects TRBV20-1 to TRBJ2-1; the D gene is possibly TRBD2 (6 bases). The CDR3 loop spans 12 amino acids. V was shortened by 5 bases and J by 10 bases, with 15 bases between the two germline ends. From germline, CDR1 is DFQATT and CDR2 SNEGSKA (reference sequence). CDR3 amino acids: CSAARGEREQFF. CDR3 coding DNA: TGCAGTGCTGCCCGCGGGGAAAGAGAGCAGTTCTTC.

This clonotype was recorded a few times. This chain links TRBV5-4 with TRBJ2-1; 12 bases line up with TRBD2. Trimming removed 10 bases from V and 4 bases from J; junction bases left unmatched: 6. The CDR3 sequence is 14 residues long. Germline loops: CDR1 SGHNT, CDR2 YYREEE (reference sequence). CDR3 DNA sequence: TGTGCCGGTTCTAGCGGGAGGGCATACAATGAGCAGTTCTTC. It is translated as CAGSSGRAYNEQFF.

V usage is TRBV10-3 and J usage is TRBJ2-5, with 12 nucleotides matching TRBD1. The CDR3 contains 15 residues. After removal of 5 bases from V and 7 bases from J, the junction contained 8 bases not matched to a gene. CDR1 is ENHRY and CDR2 is SYGVKD in the germline V gene. The DNA for the CDR3 is TGTGCCATCAGTCCGGGACAGGGGGCCACGTGGACCCAGTACTTC. It codes for CAISPGQGATWTQYF.

This clonotype was picked up many times. The CDR3 DNA reads as TGTGCCAGCAGCTTACCAGCAATGAACACTGAAGCTTTCTTT. Amino acid sequence: CASSLPAMNTEAFF. The chain joins TRBV7-2 to TRBJ1-1; D not certain. CDR3 length equals 14 residues. The V end lost 2 bases, the J end lost 0 bases, and 7 bases lay between the germline ends. Germline CDR1 SGHTA, CDR2 FQGNSA.

This clonotype appeared many times. The rearrangement joins TRBV7-2 to TRBJ2-5; the D gene is possibly TRBD1 (5 bases). Germline V gene lookup returns CDR1 SGHTA and CDR2 FQGNSA. There are 14 residues in the CDR3. V gave up 2 bases and J gave up 3 bases, with 10 bases separating them. CDR3: CASSLSSREETQYF. In DNA form, the CDR3 reads TGTGCCAGCAGCTTAAGTTCCAGGGAAGAGACCCAGTACTTC.

In its sample, this clonotype was seen a few times. The chain couples TRBV4-1 to TRBJ1-6; D possibly corresponds to TRBD1 (6 bases). The CDR3 totals 17 residues. From germline, CDR1 is MGHRA and CDR2 YSYEKL. Deletions cut 1 base from V and 10 bases from J, with 20 bases between. CDR3 amino acids: CASSQGLEQGQGSPLHF. The CDR3 bases are TGCGCCAGCAGCCAAGGATTAGAACAGGGCCAAGGCTCACCCCTCCACTTT.

The chain uses TRBV29-1 and TRBJ1-5; D is undetermined. CDR1 is SQVTM and CDR2 is ANQGSEA in the germline V gene. V lost 1 base and J lost 8, with 9 bases in between. The length of the CDR3 is 12 residues. DNA of the CDR3: TGCAGCGTTGAAGGCAGGATAAAGCCCCAGCATTTT. Its translation is CSVEGRIKPQHF.

This chain joins TRBV12-3 or TRBV12-4 and TRBJ2-7; D unresolved. V was trimmed by 5 bases and J by 7 bases, leaving 15 bases between them. The CDR3 is 13 amino acids. The DNA for the CDR3 is TGTGCCAGCAGTCATTCTTCTAAACGGGAGCAGTACTTC. Translated: CASSHSSKREQYF.

This clonotype appeared many times. The CDR3 loop is CASSLTSGNQETQYF. The CDR3 coding sequence is TGTGCCAGCAGCTTAACTAGCGGGAACCAAGAGACCCAGTACTTC. The chain carries TRBV7-2 and TRBJ2-5; 10 bases fit TRBD2. This CDR3 contains 15 residues. Germline values: CDR1 SGHTA, CDR2 FQGNSA. V shed 2 bases, J shed 0 bases, and the junction held 0 bases outside the gene matches.

The gene calls are TRBV19 and TRBJ2-1; 8 nucleotides agree with TRBD1. The CDR3 contains 16 residues. V was clipped by 7 bases and J by 5 bases; unmatched bases: 13. Germline CDR1 reads LNHDA; CDR2 reads SQIVND (reference sequence). The CDR3 DNA sequence: TGTGCCAGTACCTCGCTTGCAGGGGGCATAAACAATGAGCAGTTCTTC. This translates into CASTSLAGGINNEQFF.

The rearrangement joins TRBV27 to TRBJ2-3; 11 positions match TRBD2. Germline V lookup: CDR1 MNHEY, CDR2 SMNVEV (reference sequence). V gave up 6 bases and J gave up 0 bases; unmatched junction bases: 14. The CDR3 runs to 19 residues. The CDR3 spells CASSSTFGLAGTSTDTQYF. CDR3 DNA: TGTGCCAGCAGCTCCACCTTCGGACTAGCGGGTACTAGCACAGATACGCAGTATTTT.

This clonotype was seen a few times. The DNA of the CDR3 is TGTGCCAGCAGTTACCCCCTAGGCCACAGGGACAATCAGCCCCAGCATTTT. Protein: CASSYPLGHRDNQPQHF. J is TRBJ1-5 and V is TRBV6-6; TRBD1 might be the D (6 bases). Germline assignment: CDR1 MNHNY and CDR2 SVGAGI (reference sequence). The length of the CDR3 is 17 residues. The V end lost 2 bases, the J end lost 3 bases, and 17 bases lay between the germline ends.

The chain combines TRBV28 with TRBJ2-7; TRBD2 agrees at 9 bases. V shed 9 bases and J 2 bases; nucleotides not matched to a gene: 8. The CDR3 is made up of 14 amino acids. Germline CDR1 reads MDHEN; CDR2 reads SYDVKM. The CDR3 nucleotides are TGTGCCAGTGCGGGGGGGCCCCCCACCTACGAGCAGTACTTC. This translates into CASAGGPPTYEQYF.

This clonotype was recorded many times. The chain has TRBV11-3 and TRBJ2-1; the D call may be TRBD1 or TRBD2 (5 bases each). Germline assignment: CDR1 SGHNT and CDR2 YENEEA. The V gene lost 5 bases and the J gene lost 2 bases, with 16 bases spanning the gap. The CDR3 length is 16 residues. CDR3 region: CASSPPGRGAYNEQFF. The CDR3 nucleotides are TGTGCCAGCAGCCCGCCGGGACGTGGGGCCTACAATGAGCAGTTCTTC.

The chain is built from TRBV6-2 or TRBV6-3 and TRBJ1-1; no clear D. The CDR3 extends over 13 amino acids. V was cut by 7 bases and J by 0 bases, with 9 bases left in between. Germline V lookup: CDR1 MNHEY, CDR2 SVGEGT. The CDR3 region has the DNA TGTGCCAGCACGGGAGTCATGAACACTGAAGCTTTCTTT. Its translation is CASTGVMNTEAFF.

This clonotype was seen a few times. The chain combines TRBV27 with TRBJ1-1; D unclear. Germline V gene lookup returns CDR1 MNHEY and CDR2 SMNVEV (reference sequence). The CDR3 runs 13 residues. The V end was cut by 4 bases, the J end by 0 bases, with 6 bases between. The CDR3 protein is CASSWFMNTEAFF. The CDR3 bases are TGTGCCAGCAGTTGGTTCATGAACACTGAAGCTTTCTTT.

The chain couples TRBV4-1 to TRBJ1-1; 8 bases are a match to TRBD1. This CDR3 comprises 15 residues. Unmatched junction bases numbered 3, after V lost 2 bases and J lost 1 base. Germline CDR1 MGHRA, CDR2 YSYEKL. The CDR3 region is CASSQRQGRNTEAFF. In DNA, the CDR3 is TGCGCCAGCAGCCAACGACAGGGGAGGAACACTGAAGCTTTCTTT.

This clonotype has ten or more counts. This chain joins TRBV7-2 and TRBJ1-5; D is undetermined. CDR1 and CDR2 from the germline V gene are SGHTA and FQGNSA. V was clipped by 5 bases and J by 4 bases, with 15 bases between them. The CDR3 is 15 amino acids. The CDR3, as DNA: TGTGCCAGCAGCGAAGCGTCACGCTATAATCAGCCCCAGCATTTT. This encodes CASSEASRYNQPQHF.

This clonotype was observed at least ten times. The J gene is TRBJ2-7, the V gene TRBV7-2; D perhaps matches TRBD2 (5 bases). The CDR3 has 13 amino acids. Trimming cost V 3 bases and J 3 bases, with 9 bases left between them. Germline V gives CDR1 SGHTA, CDR2 FQGNSA. CDR3 bases: TGTGCCAGCAGCTTGAGGGAGTACTACGAGCAGTACGTC. It specifies CASSLREYYEQYV.

In this sample, this clonotype turned up a few times. The V gene is TRBV28, the J gene TRBJ2-1; the match to TRBD2 covers 7 bases. Germline V lookup: CDR1 MDHEN, CDR2 SYDVKM. J lost 4 bases, V lost 6 bases, and 12 bases had no gene match. The CDR3 loop spans 16 amino acids. The CDR3 DNA follows: TGTGCCAGCAGGACCGCCGGGGCTAGCGGTTACAATGAGCAGTTCTTC. Its protein is CASRTAGASGYNEQFF.

The chain employs TRBV7-9 and TRBJ2-1; D ambiguous. The germline gives CDR1 SEHNR, CDR2 FQNEAQ (reference sequence). CDR3 size: 13 residues. V was pared by 5 bases and J by 5 bases, with 10 bases between. CDR3 sequence: CASSGPHNNEQFF. CDR3 DNA: TGTGCCAGCAGCGGGCCACACAACAATGAGCAGTTCTTC.